The rows below give T cell receptor beta chains drawn from one sample of a study of blood T cell repertoires in COVID-19. The table came from immunoSEQ multiplex PCR; TCRdb's copy has only in-frame clones and leaves some out. The repertoire has some 200,000 clones, roughly 90% of them found once; the top ten carry around 2.3%. Sequences were obtained from PBMCs or T cells enriched from blood (not recorded which). The receptors here all came from a woman aged 25 to 39 who had recovered from COVID-19. Each CDR3 is given with its conserved first and last residue. The order of the fields is V gene, clone size, D gene, J gene, CDR3 protein, CDR3 DNA. D genes are given only for firm matches. Part of the rows lack a size; the others show once, few, many or a class for expanded clones.

v_gene: TRBV4-2
abundance: few
d_gene: TRBD2
j_gene: TRBJ2-2
CDR3aa: CASSQELAGGTGELFF
CDR3nt: TGTGCCAGCAGCCAAGAACTAGCGGGGGGAACCGGGGAGCTGTTTTTT

v_gene: TRBV7-2
abundance: .
d_gene: TRBD1
j_gene: TRBJ2-5
CDR3aa: CASSPGAQGAGETQYF
CDR3nt: TGTGCCAGCAGCCCGGGGGCACAGGGGGCAGGAGAGACCCAGTACTTC

v_gene: TRBV27
abundance: .
d_gene: TRBD2
j_gene: TRBJ2-1
CDR3aa: CASSLSSLAVAYNEQFF
CDR3nt: TGTGCCAGCAGTTTATCCAGTCTAGCGGTTGCCTACAATGAGCAGTTCTTC

v_gene: TRBV6-5
abundance: few
d_gene: .
j_gene: TRBJ1-5
CDR3aa: CASSFGRGEPQHF
CDR3nt: TGTGCCAGCAGTTTCGGGCGGGGGGAGCCCCAGCATTTT

v_gene: TRBV9
abundance: .
d_gene: TRBD2
j_gene: TRBJ2-1
CDR3aa: CASSAAGTSVVEQFF
CDR3nt: TGTGCCAGCAGCGCTGCCGGGACTAGTGTGGTCGAGCAGTTCTTC

v_gene: TRBV19
abundance: .
d_gene: .
j_gene: TRBJ2-5
CDR3aa: CASSESMEQTQYF
CDR3nt: TGTGCCAGTAGTGAGTCCATGGAGCAGACCCAGTACTTC

v_gene: TRBV13
abundance: once
d_gene: .
j_gene: TRBJ2-2
CDR3aa: CASNIRGQRGELFF
CDR3nt: TGTGCCAGCAACATCCGGGGACAACGCGGGGAGCTGTTTTTT

v_gene: TRBV7-3
abundance: .
d_gene: .
j_gene: TRBJ1-1
CDR3aa: CASSATTRSEAFF
CDR3nt: TGTGCCAGCAGTGCCACAACTAGGTCTGAAGCTTTCTTT

v_gene: TRBV16
abundance: .
d_gene: .
j_gene: TRBJ1-5
CDR3aa: CASSQGPGEASNQPQHF
CDR3nt: TGTGCCAGCAGCCAGGGCCCCGGGGAAGCGAGCAATCAGCCCCAGCATTTT

v_gene: TRBV24-1
abundance: .
d_gene: TRBD2
j_gene: TRBJ2-2
CDR3aa: CATSDQSGRGAGELFF
CDR3nt: TGTGCCACCAGTGACCAAAGCGGGAGAGGGGCCGGGGAGCTGTTTTTT

v_gene: TRBV5-8
abundance: once
d_gene: .
j_gene: TRBJ1-4
CDR3aa: CASSSGTATNEKLFF
CDR3nt: TGTGCCAGCAGCTCCGGGACTGCAACTAATGAAAAACTGTTTTTT

v_gene: TRBV21-1
abundance: once
d_gene: .
j_gene: TRBJ2-3
CDR3aa: CASSKKGLAGSKSTDTQYF
CDR3nt: TGTGCCAGCAGCAAGAAGGGGCTAGCGGGGTCAAAAAGCACAGATACGCAGTATTTT

v_gene: TRBV2
abundance: .
d_gene: .
j_gene: TRBJ2-2
CDR3aa: CASSVTRNTGELFF
CDR3nt: TGTGCCAGCAGTGTCACTCGAAACACCGGGGAGCTGTTTTTT

v_gene: TRBV7-9
abundance: .
d_gene: .
j_gene: TRBJ2-5
CDR3aa: CASSLASTSGETQYF
CDR3nt: TGTGCCAGCAGCTTGGCCAGTACCTCGGGGGAGACCCAGTACTTC

v_gene: TRBV4-3
abundance: .
d_gene: .
j_gene: TRBJ2-1
CDR3aa: CASSQEGGSYNEQFF
CDR3nt: TGCGCCAGCAGCCAAGAAGGGGGTTCCTACAATGAGCAGTTCTTC

v_gene: TRBV18
abundance: .
d_gene: TRBD1
j_gene: TRBJ1-4
CDR3aa: CASSPPDRGEEKLFF
CDR3nt: TGTGCCAGCTCACCACCGGACAGGGGAGAGGAAAAACTGTTTTTT

v_gene: TRBV30
abundance: .
d_gene: .
j_gene: TRBJ1-1
CDR3aa: CAWQMTDLNTEAFF
CDR3nt: TGTGCCTGGCAAATGACAGACCTGAACACTGAAGCTTTCTTT

v_gene: TRBV4-2
abundance: .
d_gene: TRBD2
j_gene: TRBJ2-1
CDR3aa: CASSPMSGRDYNEQFF
CDR3nt: TGTGCCAGCAGCCCTATGAGCGGGAGGGATTACAATGAGCAGTTCTTC

v_gene: TRBV2
abundance: .
d_gene: .
j_gene: TRBJ1-1
CDR3aa: CASSRDTRQRAFF
CDR3nt: TGTGCCAGCAGCAGGGACACCCGACAGCGAGCTTTCTTT

v_gene: TRBV4-3
abundance: .
d_gene: .
j_gene: TRBJ1-4
CDR3aa: CASSPRGAEGVNEKLFF
CDR3nt: TGCGCCAGCAGCCCGCGGGGGGCCGAGGGTGTTAATGAAAAACTGTTTTTT

v_gene: TRBV13
abundance: .
d_gene: TRBD1
j_gene: TRBJ1-3
CDR3aa: CASSYNRGAGNTIYF
CDR3nt: TGTGCCAGCAGCTATAACAGGGGAGCTGGAAACACCATATATTTT

v_gene: TRBV6-5
abundance: .
d_gene: .
j_gene: TRBJ2-1
CDR3aa: CASSPGASGANEQFF
CDR3nt: TGTGCCAGCAGTCCAGGGGCTAGCGGCGCCAATGAGCAGTTCTTC

v_gene: TRBV6-5
abundance: .
d_gene: TRBD1
j_gene: TRBJ1-5
CDR3aa: CASRDRGRGNQPQHF
CDR3nt: TGTGCCAGCAGAGACAGGGGTAGGGGCAATCAGCCCCAGCATTTT

v_gene: TRBV6-5
abundance: .
d_gene: .
j_gene: TRBJ1-3
CDR3aa: CASSYSFPGAGNTIYF
CDR3nt: TGTGCCAGCAGTTACTCGTTTCCAGGGGCGGGAAACACCATATATTTT

v_gene: TRBV5-6
abundance: .
d_gene: .
j_gene: TRBJ1-1
CDR3aa: CASSLARGRGFF
CDR3nt: TGTGCCAGCAGCTTGGCCAGGGGAAGGGGTTTCTTT

v_gene: TRBV3-1/TRBV3-2
abundance: .
d_gene: TRBD1
j_gene: TRBJ1-1
CDR3aa: CASSQADRDTEAFF
CDR3nt: TGTGCCAGCAGCCAAGCCGACAGGGACACTGAAGCTTTCTTT

v_gene: TRBV11-2
abundance: .
d_gene: TRBD2
j_gene: TRBJ2-7
CDR3aa: CASSLPAGGRGEQYF
CDR3nt: TGTGCCAGCAGCTTACCGGCGGGGGGGCGGGGCGAGCAGTACTTC

v_gene: TRBV24-1
abundance: .
d_gene: .
j_gene: TRBJ1-5
CDR3aa: CATSGGGSNQPQHF
CDR3nt: TGTGCCACCTCTGGAGGTGGAAGCAATCAGCCCCAGCATTTT

v_gene: TRBV19
abundance: .
d_gene: .
j_gene: TRBJ2-7
CDR3aa: CASSQGQVKDYEQYF
CDR3nt: TGTGCCAGTAGTCAAGGACAAGTAAAGGACTACGAGCAGTACTTC

v_gene: TRBV6-1
abundance: .
d_gene: TRBD1
j_gene: TRBJ2-7
CDR3aa: CASSEPIQGAFYEQYF
CDR3nt: TGTGCCAGCAGTGAACCGATCCAGGGGGCTTTTTACGAGCAGTACTTC

v_gene: TRBV28
abundance: .
d_gene: TRBD1
j_gene: TRBJ2-4
CDR3aa: CASSPGQVAKNIQYF
CDR3nt: TGTGCCAGCAGTCCGGGACAGGTAGCCAAAAACATTCAGTACTTC

v_gene: TRBV15
abundance: .
d_gene: TRBD1
j_gene: TRBJ1-4
CDR3aa: CATSSLARGRREKLFF
CDR3nt: TGTGCCACCAGCAGTCTAGCCAGGGGGCGGCGTGAAAAACTGTTTTTT

v_gene: TRBV6-1
abundance: few
d_gene: .
j_gene: TRBJ1-1
CDR3aa: CASSEQGIAFF
CDR3nt: TGTGCCAGCAGTGAACAGGGAATAGCTTTCTTT

v_gene: TRBV2
abundance: .
d_gene: .
j_gene: TRBJ1-3
CDR3aa: CASTERGSGNTIYF
CDR3nt: TGTGCCAGCACAGAACGGGGCTCTGGAAACACCATATATTTT

v_gene: TRBV18
abundance: .
d_gene: .
j_gene: TRBJ1-4
CDR3aa: CASSRIGSSTNEKLFF
CDR3nt: TGTGCCAGCTCACGGATCGGGAGTTCAACTAATGAAAAACTGTTTTTT

v_gene: TRBV18
abundance: .
d_gene: TRBD2
j_gene: TRBJ2-3
CDR3aa: CASSPGTSGGMDTQYF
CDR3nt: TGTGCCAGCTCACCCGGGACTAGCGGGGGGATGGATACGCAGTATTTT

v_gene: TRBV10-1
abundance: .
d_gene: .
j_gene: TRBJ1-4
CDR3aa: CARTGGEKLFF
CDR3nt: TGCGCCAGAACCGGGGGGGAAAAACTGTTTTTT

v_gene: TRBV7-9
abundance: .
d_gene: TRBD1
j_gene: TRBJ1-5
CDR3aa: CASRQGNQPQHF
CDR3nt: TGTGCCAGCAGACAGGGGAATCAGCCCCAGCATTTT

v_gene: TRBV11-3
abundance: .
d_gene: .
j_gene: TRBJ2-2
CDR3aa: CASSLRQENTGELFF
CDR3nt: TGTGCCAGCAGCTTAAGACAGGAGAACACCGGGGAGCTGTTTTTT

v_gene: TRBV19
abundance: .
d_gene: .
j_gene: TRBJ1-1
CDR3aa: CASTHWNRATEAFF
CDR3nt: TGTGCCAGTACCCACTGGAACAGGGCCACTGAAGCTTTCTTT

v_gene: TRBV11-3
abundance: .
d_gene: TRBD2
j_gene: TRBJ2-1
CDR3aa: CASSFGRLAGLNNEQFF
CDR3nt: TGTGCCAGCAGCTTTGGGAGACTAGCGGGTTTGAACAATGAGCAGTTCTTC

v_gene: TRBV19
abundance: few
d_gene: TRBD2
j_gene: TRBJ2-5
CDR3aa: CASSPGTRKETQYF
CDR3nt: TGTGCCAGTAGTCCCGGGACTAGAAAAGAGACCCAGTACTTC

v_gene: TRBV6-5
abundance: .
d_gene: .
j_gene: TRBJ2-6
CDR3aa: CASRPVSSGANVLTF
CDR3nt: TGTGCCAGCAGGCCTGTGAGCTCTGGGGCCAACGTCCTGACTTTC

v_gene: TRBV7-2
abundance: .
d_gene: .
j_gene: TRBJ1-5
CDR3aa: CASSFPGGYQPQHF
CDR3nt: TGTGCCAGCAGCTTCCCCGGGGGGTATCAGCCCCAGCATTTT

v_gene: TRBV6-1
abundance: many
d_gene: .
j_gene: TRBJ1-1
CDR3aa: CASSERGILTFF
CDR3nt: TGTGCCAGCAGTGAAAGGGGGATATTAACTTTCTTT

v_gene: TRBV7-8
abundance: .
d_gene: .
j_gene: TRBJ2-7
CDR3aa: CASSLASAGAEQYF
CDR3nt: TGTGCCAGCAGCTTAGCCTCAGCAGGGGCCGAGCAGTACTTC

v_gene: TRBV10-3
abundance: .
d_gene: .
j_gene: TRBJ2-2
CDR3aa: CAIKGSSEAGELFF
CDR3nt: TGTGCCATCAAAGGGAGCTCAGAGGCCGGGGAGCTGTTTTTT

v_gene: TRBV7-8
abundance: .
d_gene: TRBD1
j_gene: TRBJ1-1
CDR3aa: CASSPWTGEDTEAFF
CDR3nt: TGTGCCAGCAGCCCCTGGACAGGGGAGGACACTGAAGCTTTCTTT

v_gene: TRBV14
abundance: .
d_gene: .
j_gene: TRBJ2-7
CDR3aa: CASSQNSRDLQYF
CDR3nt: TGTGCCAGCAGTCAAAACTCGCGGGATCTGCAGTACTTC

v_gene: TRBV7-2
abundance: .
d_gene: .
j_gene: TRBJ2-7
CDR3aa: CASSLGTHYEQYF
CDR3nt: TGTGCCAGCAGCCTAGGGACTCACTACGAGCAGTACTTC

v_gene: TRBV4-3
abundance: .
d_gene: .
j_gene: TRBJ1-2
CDR3aa: CASSQESGLTGGYTF
CDR3nt: TGCGCCAGCAGCCAAGAATCGGGATTAACTGGGGGCTACACCTTC

v_gene: TRBV12-3/TRBV12-4
abundance: once
d_gene: TRBD1
j_gene: TRBJ1-2
CDR3aa: CASRTGSGGYTF
CDR3nt: TGTGCCAGCAGGACAGGGTCTGGAGGCTACACCTTC

v_gene: TRBV5-1
abundance: once
d_gene: .
j_gene: TRBJ1-4
CDR3aa: CASSLDGTTNEKLFF
CDR3nt: TGCGCCAGCAGCTTGGACGGGACAACTAATGAAAAACTGTTTTTT

v_gene: TRBV24-1
abundance: .
d_gene: .
j_gene: TRBJ1-1
CDR3aa: CATSEGRGTEAFF
CDR3nt: TGTGCCACCAGTGAAGGTCGGGGCACTGAAGCTTTCTTT

v_gene: TRBV11-3
abundance: .
d_gene: .
j_gene: TRBJ2-5
CDR3aa: CASSRSTGYQETQYF
CDR3nt: TGTGCCAGCAGCCGCTCCACAGGGTACCAAGAGACCCAGTACTTC

v_gene: TRBV30
abundance: .
d_gene: TRBD1
j_gene: TRBJ1-2
CDR3aa: CAWRAKGQGAYGYTF
CDR3nt: TGTGCCTGGAGAGCGAAAGGGCAGGGGGCCTATGGCTACACCTTC

v_gene: TRBV13
abundance: .
d_gene: TRBD1
j_gene: TRBJ1-6
CDR3aa: CASSGGTGNSPLHF
CDR3nt: TGTGCCAGCAGCGGCGGGACAGGGAATTCACCCCTCCACTTT

v_gene: TRBV7-2
abundance: .
d_gene: TRBD2
j_gene: TRBJ2-1
CDR3aa: CASSQTSGRYNEQFF
CDR3nt: TGTGCCAGCAGCCAAACTAGCGGGAGGTACAATGAGCAGTTCTTC

v_gene: TRBV10-3
abundance: .
d_gene: TRBD1
j_gene: TRBJ1-2
CDR3aa: CAISDRGNRANYGYTF
CDR3nt: TGTGCCATCAGTGACAGGGGGAACAGAGCTAACTATGGCTACACCTTC